Below, 9 T cell receptor beta chains from the same sample are listed, as sequenced in a study of blood T cell repertoires in COVID-19. Repertoires were generated with immunoSEQ multiplex PCR, while TCRdb's copy carries only in-frame clones and drops some. Of 300,000 to 350,000 clones in the sample, around 83% were seen once. Sequences were obtained from peripheral blood. The receptors here all came from a young man with active or convalescent COVID-19.

This sequence joins TRBV30 and TRBJ2-1; D call uncertain. Germline assignment: CDR1 GTSNPN and CDR2 SVGIG (reference sequence). V gave up 3 bases and J gave up 5 bases, with 8 bases separating them. This CDR3 has 12 residues. CDR3 nucleotide sequence: TGTGCCTGGAGACATATCCACAATGAGCAGTTCTTC. Its translation: CAWRHIHNEQFF.

The CDR3 here is CASSQVRGHGETQYF. The CDR3 nucleotides read TGCGCCAGCAGCCAAGTTCGCGGACACGGGGAGACCCAGTACTTC. This chain links TRBV4-1 with TRBJ2-5; D might be TRBD1 (5 bases). Germline V gene data show CDR1 as MGHRA and CDR2 as YSYEKL. V was cut by 1 base and J by 5 bases, with 14 bases left in between. The CDR3 has 15 amino acids.

V usage is TRBV4-3 and J usage is TRBJ2-1; a possible D gene is TRBD1 (6 bases). The germline V and J ends were trimmed by 7 bases and 10 bases, with 17 bases remaining between them. The germline CDR1 and CDR2 sequences are LGHNA and YSLEER. The CDR3 contains 13 residues. CDR3: CASTGQSRREQFF. The CDR3 region has the DNA TGCGCCAGCACCGGACAGTCAAGGCGGGAGCAGTTCTTC.

This clone was observed a single time. The gene calls are TRBV29-1 and TRBJ1-4, with 9 bases fitting TRBD1. CDR1 and CDR2 (germline): SQVTM, ANQGSEA. This CDR3 spans 14 amino acids. J lost 2 bases, V lost 4 bases, and 2 bases had no gene match. The chain's CDR3 is CSVGTGETNEKLFF. In nucleotides, the CDR3 is TGCAGCGTTGGGACAGGGGAGACTAATGAAAAACTGTTTTTT.

The J gene is TRBJ1-1, the V gene TRBV6-1; D call uncertain. Germline V lookup: CDR1 MNHNS, CDR2 SASEGT. The V gene lost 3 bases and the J gene lost 6 bases, with 14 bases spanning the gap. This CDR3 comprises 14 residues. CDR3 DNA: TGTGCCAGCAGTGACGAGGGCGGGATAGCTGAAGCTTTCTTT. Its translation is CASSDEGGIAEAFF.

The chain joins TRBV5-4 to TRBJ2-5, with unresolved D. Germline CDR1 is SGHNT and CDR2 is YYREEE (reference sequence). The CDR3 is 13 amino acids. Trimming stripped 6 bases from V and 4 bases from J, with 13 bases between. In DNA, the CDR3 is TGTGCCAGCACCCTCCCGGCAGGAGAGACCCAGTACTTC. This encodes CASTLPAGETQYF.

There are a few counts of this clone. The chain joins TRBV19 to TRBJ2-5; 13 bases are shared with TRBD2. CDR1 and CDR2 from the germline V gene are LNHDA and SQIVND (reference sequence). CDR3 length: 16 residues. V gave up 5 bases and J gave up 5 bases; unmatched junction bases: 8. The CDR3 region has the DNA TGTGCCAGTAGTCGACGACTAGCGGGAGGAGGGGAGACCCAGTACTTC. Translation gives CASSRRLAGGGETQYF.

The chain uses TRBV6-2 or TRBV6-3 and TRBJ2-7; a possible D gene is TRBD2 (6 bases). This CDR3 has 13 residues. Germline CDR1 MNHEY, CDR2 SVGEGT. Deletions cut 2 bases from V and 4 bases from J, with 9 bases between. The CDR3 sequence is CASSYPGEYEQYF. Here the CDR3 DNA reads TGTGCCAGCAGTTACCCGGGAGAATACGAGCAGTACTTC.

The V and J genes are TRBV13 and TRBJ1-6; 10 bases agree with TRBD1. The CDR3 runs 15 residues. Germline assignment: CDR1 PRHDT and CDR2 FYEKMQ (reference sequence). V shed 5 bases, J shed 14 bases, and the junction held 12 bases outside the gene matches. CDR3 amino acids: CASSLDTGQGSTLHF. The CDR3 DNA is TGTGCCAGCAGCCTCGATACGGGACAGGGGTCGACCCTCCACTTT. Using reference TRBV13 and TRBJ1-6 for the parts outside the CDR3, the full variable domain is AAGVIQSPRHLIKEKRETATLKCYPIPRHDTVYWYQQGPGQDPQFLISFYEKMQSDKGSIPDRFSAQQFSDYHSELNMSSLELGDSALYFCASSLDTGQGSTLHFGNGTRLTVT.